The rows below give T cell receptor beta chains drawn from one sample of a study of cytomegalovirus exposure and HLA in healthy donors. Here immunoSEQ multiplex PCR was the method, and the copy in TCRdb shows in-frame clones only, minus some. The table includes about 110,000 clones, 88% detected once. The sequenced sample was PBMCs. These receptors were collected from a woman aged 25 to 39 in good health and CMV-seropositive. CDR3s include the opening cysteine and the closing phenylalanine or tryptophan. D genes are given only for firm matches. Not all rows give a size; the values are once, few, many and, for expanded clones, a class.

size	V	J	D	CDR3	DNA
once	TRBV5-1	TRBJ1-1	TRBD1	CASSPDRGMNTEAFF	TGCGCCAGCAGCCCGGACAGGGGGATGAACACTGAAGCTTTCTTT
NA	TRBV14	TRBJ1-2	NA	CASSRTQGNYGYTF	TGTGCCAGCAGCCGTACGCAGGGAAACTATGGCTACACCTTC
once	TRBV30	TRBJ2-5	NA	CAWSGVETQYF	TGTGCCTGGAGTGGAGTGGAGACCCAGTACTTC
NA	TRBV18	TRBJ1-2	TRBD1	CASSQDRGIDGYTF	TGTGCCAGCTCCCAAGACAGGGGAATAGATGGCTACACCTTC
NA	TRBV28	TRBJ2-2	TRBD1	CASSSSGTGGLLFF	TGTGCCAGCAGTTCATCCGGGACAGGTGGATTGCTGTTTTTT
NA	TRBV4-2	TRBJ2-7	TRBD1	CASRRETGGTPYEQYF	TGTGCCAGCAGAAGAGAGACAGGGGGCACCCCCTACGAGCAGTACTTC
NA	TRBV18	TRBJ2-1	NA	CASSPPNNEQFF	TGTGCCAGCTCACCACCTAACAATGAGCAGTTCTTC
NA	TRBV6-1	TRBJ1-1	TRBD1	CASSGDRDRGQTEAFF	TGTGCCAGCAGTGGAGACCGGGACAGGGGGCAAACTGAAGCTTTCTTT
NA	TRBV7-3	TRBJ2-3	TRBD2	CASSLSGDYTDTQYF	TGTGCCAGCAGCTTAAGCGGGGACTACACAGATACGCAGTATTTT
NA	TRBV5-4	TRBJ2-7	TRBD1	CATGGTGWDEQYF	TGTGCCACCGGCGGGACAGGGTGGGACGAGCAGTACTTC
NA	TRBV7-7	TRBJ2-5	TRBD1	CASSLVGTGQETQYF	TGTGCCAGCAGCTTAGTCGGGACAGGGCAAGAGACCCAGTACTTC
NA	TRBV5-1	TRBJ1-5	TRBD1	CASSFETGPNYSNQPQHF	TGCGCCAGCAGCTTCGAGACAGGGCCTAATTATAGCAATCAGCCCCAGCATTTT
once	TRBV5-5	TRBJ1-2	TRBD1	CASSLTGTGNYGYTF	TGTGCCAGCAGCTTGACCGGGACAGGGAACTATGGCTACACCTTC
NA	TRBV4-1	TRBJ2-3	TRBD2	CASSLLSGGGTDTQYF	TGCGCCAGCAGCCTACTAAGTGGGGGGGGCACAGATACGCAGTATTTT
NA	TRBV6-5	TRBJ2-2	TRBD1	CASSRQGTPTGELFF	TGTGCCAGCAGCCGACAGGGGACCCCCACCGGGGAGCTGTTTTTT
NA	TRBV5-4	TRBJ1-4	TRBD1	CASSTPGQGSEKLFF	TGTGCCAGCAGCACCCCCGGACAGGGTAGTGAAAAACTGTTTTTT
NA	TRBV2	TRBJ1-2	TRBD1	CASGQGPNGYTF	TGTGCCAGTGGACAGGGGCCAAACGGCTACACCTTC
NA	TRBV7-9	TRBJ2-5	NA	CASSLGQQETQYF	TGTGCCAGCAGCTTAGGACAGCAAGAGACCCAGTACTTC
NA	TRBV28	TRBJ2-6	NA	CASSTQLAGANVLTF	TGTGCCAGCAGTACCCAGTTGGCTGGGGCCAACGTCCTGACTTTC
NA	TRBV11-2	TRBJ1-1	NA	CASSLLQLNTEAFF	TGTGCCAGCAGCTTGTTACAATTGAACACTGAAGCTTTCTTT
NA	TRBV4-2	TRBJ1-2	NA	CASSQEAGVDGYTF	TGTGCCAGCAGCCAAGAAGCAGGGGTCGATGGCTACACCTTC
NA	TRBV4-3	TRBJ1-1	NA	CASSQDPLSTEAFF	TGCGCCAGCAGCCAAGATCCCCTGAGCACTGAAGCTTTCTTT
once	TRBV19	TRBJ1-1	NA	CASSITVLNTEAFF	TGTGCCAGTAGTATTACAGTACTGAACACTGAAGCTTTCTTT